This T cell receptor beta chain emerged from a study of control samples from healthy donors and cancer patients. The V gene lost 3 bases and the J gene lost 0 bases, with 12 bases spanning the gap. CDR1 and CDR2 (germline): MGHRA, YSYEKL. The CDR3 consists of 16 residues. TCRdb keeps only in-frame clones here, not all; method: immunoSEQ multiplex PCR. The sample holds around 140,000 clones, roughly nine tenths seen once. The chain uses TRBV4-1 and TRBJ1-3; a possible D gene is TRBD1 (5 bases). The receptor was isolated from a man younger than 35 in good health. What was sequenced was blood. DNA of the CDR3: TGCGCCAGCAGCCAGGGGGGTCTGAGCTCTGGAAACACCATATATTTT. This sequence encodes CASSQGGLSSGNTIYF.